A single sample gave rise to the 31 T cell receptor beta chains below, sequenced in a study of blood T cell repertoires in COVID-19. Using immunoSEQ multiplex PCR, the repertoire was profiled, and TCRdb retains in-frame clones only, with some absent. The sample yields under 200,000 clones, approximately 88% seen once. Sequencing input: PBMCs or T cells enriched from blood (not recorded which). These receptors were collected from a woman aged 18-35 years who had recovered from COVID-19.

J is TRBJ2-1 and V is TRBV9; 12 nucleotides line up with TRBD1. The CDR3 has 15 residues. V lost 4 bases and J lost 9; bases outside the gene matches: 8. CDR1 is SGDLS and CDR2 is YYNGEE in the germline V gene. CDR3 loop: CASSLTGQGAVEQFF. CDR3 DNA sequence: TGTGCCAGCAGCCTCACGGGACAGGGGGCGGTTGAGCAGTTCTTC.

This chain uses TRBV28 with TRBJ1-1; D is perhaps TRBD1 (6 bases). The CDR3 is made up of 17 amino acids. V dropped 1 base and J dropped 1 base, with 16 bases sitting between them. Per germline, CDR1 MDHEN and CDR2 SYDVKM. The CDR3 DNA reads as TGTGCCAGCAGTTTATCGCCTAAATGGACAGCGAACACTGAAGCTTTCTTT. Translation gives CASSLSPKWTANTEAFF.

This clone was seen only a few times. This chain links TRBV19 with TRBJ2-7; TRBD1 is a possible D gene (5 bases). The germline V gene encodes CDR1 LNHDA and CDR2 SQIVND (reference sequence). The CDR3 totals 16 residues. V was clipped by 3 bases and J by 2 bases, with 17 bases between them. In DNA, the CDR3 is TGTGCCAGTAGTATTGCAGGGCGACGGAACACCTACGAGCAGTACTTC. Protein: CASSIAGRRNTYEQYF. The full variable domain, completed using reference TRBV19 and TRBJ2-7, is DGGITQSPKYLFRKEGQNVTLSCEQNLNHDAMYWYRQDPGQGLRLIYYSQIVNDFQKGDIAEGYSVSREKKESFPLTVTSAQKNPTAFYLCASSIAGRRNTYEQYFGPGTRLTVT.

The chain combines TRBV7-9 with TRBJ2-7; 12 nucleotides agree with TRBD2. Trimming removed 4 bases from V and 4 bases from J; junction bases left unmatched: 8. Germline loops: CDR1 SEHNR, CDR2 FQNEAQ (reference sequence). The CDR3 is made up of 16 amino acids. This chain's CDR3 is CASSSKVTSGGYEQYF. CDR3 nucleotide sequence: TGTGCCAGCAGCTCAAAGGTGACTAGCGGGGGTTACGAGCAGTACTTC.

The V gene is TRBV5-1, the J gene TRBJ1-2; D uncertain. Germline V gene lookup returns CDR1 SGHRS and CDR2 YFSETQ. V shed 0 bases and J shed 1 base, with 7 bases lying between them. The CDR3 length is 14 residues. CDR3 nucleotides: TGCGCCAGCAGCTTGGGGGCCAGTAACTATGGCTACACCTTC. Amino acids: CASSLGASNYGYTF. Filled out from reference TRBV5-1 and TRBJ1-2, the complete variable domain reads KAGVTQTPRYLIKTRGQQVTLSCSPISGHRSVSWYQQTPGQGLQFLFEYFSETQRNKGNFPGRFSGRQFSNSRSEMNVSTLELGDSALYLCASSLGASNYGYTFGSGTRLTVV.

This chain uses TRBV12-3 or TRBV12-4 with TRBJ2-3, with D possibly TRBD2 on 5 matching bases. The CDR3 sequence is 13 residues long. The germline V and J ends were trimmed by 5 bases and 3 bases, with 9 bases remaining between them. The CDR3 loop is CASSVGKTDTQYF. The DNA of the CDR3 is TGTGCCAGCAGTGTCGGGAAAACAGATACGCAGTATTTT.

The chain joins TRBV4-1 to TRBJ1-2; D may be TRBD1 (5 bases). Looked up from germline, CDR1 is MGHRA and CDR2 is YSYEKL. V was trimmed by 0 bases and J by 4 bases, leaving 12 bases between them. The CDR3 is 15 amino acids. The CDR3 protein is CASSQDRQGSYGYTF. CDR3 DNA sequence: TGCGCCAGCAGCCAAGATAGGCAGGGCAGCTATGGCTACACCTTC.

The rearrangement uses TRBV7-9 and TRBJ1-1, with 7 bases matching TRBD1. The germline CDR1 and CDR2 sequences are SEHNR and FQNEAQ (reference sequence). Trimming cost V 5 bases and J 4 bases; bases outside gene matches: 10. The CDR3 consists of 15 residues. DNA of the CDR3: TGTGCCAGCAGCAAAACCGGGACAGTTACCACTGAAGCTTTCTTT. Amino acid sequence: CASSKTGTVTTEAFF.

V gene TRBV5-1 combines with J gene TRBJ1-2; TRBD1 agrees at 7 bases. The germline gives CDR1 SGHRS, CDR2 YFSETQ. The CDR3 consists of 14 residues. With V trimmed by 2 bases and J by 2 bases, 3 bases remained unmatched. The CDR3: CASSFEGQNYGYTF. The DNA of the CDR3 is TGCGCCAGCAGCTTCGAGGGACAGAACTATGGCTACACCTTC.

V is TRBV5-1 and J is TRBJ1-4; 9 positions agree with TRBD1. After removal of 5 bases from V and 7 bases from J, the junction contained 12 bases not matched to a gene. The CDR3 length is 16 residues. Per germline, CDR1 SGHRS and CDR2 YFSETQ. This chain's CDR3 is CASRELQGALGEKLFF. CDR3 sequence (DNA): TGCGCCAGCAGAGAACTACAGGGGGCGCTTGGTGAAAAACTGTTTTTT.

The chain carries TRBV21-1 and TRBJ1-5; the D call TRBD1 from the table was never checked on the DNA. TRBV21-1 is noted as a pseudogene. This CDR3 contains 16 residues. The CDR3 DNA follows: TGTGCCAGCAGCACTACGAGGACAGTTAGCAATCAGCCCCAGCATTTT. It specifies CASSTTRTVSNQPQHF.

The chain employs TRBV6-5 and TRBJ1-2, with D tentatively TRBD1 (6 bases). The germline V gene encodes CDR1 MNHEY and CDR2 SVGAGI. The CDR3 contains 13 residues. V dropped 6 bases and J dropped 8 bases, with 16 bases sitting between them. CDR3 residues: CASRGDKVDGYTF. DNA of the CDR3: TGTGCCAGCAGAGGGGACAAAGTGGACGGCTACACCTTC.

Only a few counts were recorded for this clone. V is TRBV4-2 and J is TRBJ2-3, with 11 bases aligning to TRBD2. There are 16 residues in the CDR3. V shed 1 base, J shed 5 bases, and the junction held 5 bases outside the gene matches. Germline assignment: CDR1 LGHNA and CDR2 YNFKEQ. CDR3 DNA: TGTGCCAGCAGCCAAGCTCTAGCGGGGGGTGGAGATACGCAGTATTTT. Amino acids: CASSQALAGGGDTQYF.

The CDR3 protein is CASSLRLVVQFTDTQYF. The DNA of the CDR3 is TGTGCCAGCAGTCTCCGACTAGTCGTTCAATTTACAGATACGCAGTATTTT. The chain has TRBV28 and TRBJ2-3; D possibly corresponds to TRBD2 (6 bases). CDR3 length equals 17 residues. CDR1 and CDR2 from the germline V gene are MDHEN and SYDVKM. V lost 5 bases and J 3 bases, leaving 21 bases between the germline ends.

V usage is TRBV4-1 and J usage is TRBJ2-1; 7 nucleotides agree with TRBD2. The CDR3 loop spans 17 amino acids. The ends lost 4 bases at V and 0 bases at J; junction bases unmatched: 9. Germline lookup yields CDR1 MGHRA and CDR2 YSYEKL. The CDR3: CASSRGGLVVSYNEQFF. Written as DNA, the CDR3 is TGCGCCAGCAGCCGCGGGGGACTGGTAGTCTCCTACAATGAGCAGTTCTTC.

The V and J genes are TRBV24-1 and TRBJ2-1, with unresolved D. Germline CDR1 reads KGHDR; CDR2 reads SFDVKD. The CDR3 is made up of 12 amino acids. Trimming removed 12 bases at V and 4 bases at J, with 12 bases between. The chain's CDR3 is CAAQSVYNEQFF. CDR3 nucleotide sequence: TGTGCCGCCCAGTCAGTATACAATGAGCAGTTCTTC.

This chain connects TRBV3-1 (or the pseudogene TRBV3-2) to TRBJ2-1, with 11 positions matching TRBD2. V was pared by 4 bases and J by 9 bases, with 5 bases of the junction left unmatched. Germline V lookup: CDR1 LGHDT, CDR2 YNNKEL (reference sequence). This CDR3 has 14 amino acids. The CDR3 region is CASSLAGGPREQFF. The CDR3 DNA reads TGTGCCAGCAGCCTAGCGGGGGGGCCCCGTGAGCAGTTCTTC.

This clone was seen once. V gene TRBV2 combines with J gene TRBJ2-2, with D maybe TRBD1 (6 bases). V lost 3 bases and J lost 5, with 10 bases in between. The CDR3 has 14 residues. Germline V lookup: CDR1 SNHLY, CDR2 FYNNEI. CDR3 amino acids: CASSDRGFTGELFF. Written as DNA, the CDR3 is TGTGCCAGCAGTGATAGGGGGTTTACCGGGGAGCTGTTTTTT.

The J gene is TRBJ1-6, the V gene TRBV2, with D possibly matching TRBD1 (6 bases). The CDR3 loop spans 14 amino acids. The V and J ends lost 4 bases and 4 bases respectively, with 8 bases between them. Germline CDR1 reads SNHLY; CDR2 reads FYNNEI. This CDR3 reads CASSVQGYNSPLHF. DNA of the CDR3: TGTGCCAGCAGTGTTCAGGGGTATAATTCACCCCTCCACTTT. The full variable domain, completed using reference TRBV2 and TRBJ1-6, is EPEVTQTPSHQVTQMGQEVILRCVPISNHLYFYWYRQILGQKVEFLVSFYNNEISEKSEIFDDQFSVERPDGSNFTLKIRSTKLEDSAMYFCASSVQGYNSPLHFGNGTRLTVT.

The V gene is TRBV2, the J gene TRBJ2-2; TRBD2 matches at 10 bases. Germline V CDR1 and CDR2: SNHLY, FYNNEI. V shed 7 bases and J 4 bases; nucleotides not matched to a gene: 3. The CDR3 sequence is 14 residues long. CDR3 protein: CASKAGGFTGELFF. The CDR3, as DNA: TGTGCCAGCAAAGCGGGGGGGTTCACCGGGGAGCTGTTTTTT.

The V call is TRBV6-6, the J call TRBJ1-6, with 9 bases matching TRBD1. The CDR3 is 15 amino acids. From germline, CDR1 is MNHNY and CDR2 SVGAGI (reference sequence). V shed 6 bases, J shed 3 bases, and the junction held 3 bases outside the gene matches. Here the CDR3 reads CASREDRGYNSPLHF. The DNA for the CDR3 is TGTGCCAGCAGGGAGGACAGGGGCTATAATTCACCCCTCCACTTT.

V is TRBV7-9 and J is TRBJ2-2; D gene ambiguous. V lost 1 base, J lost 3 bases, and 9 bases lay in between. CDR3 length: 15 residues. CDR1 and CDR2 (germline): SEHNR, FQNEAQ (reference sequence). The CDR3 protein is CASSLVPTYTGELFF. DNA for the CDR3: TGTGCCAGCAGCTTAGTTCCCACTTACACCGGGGAGCTGTTTTTT.

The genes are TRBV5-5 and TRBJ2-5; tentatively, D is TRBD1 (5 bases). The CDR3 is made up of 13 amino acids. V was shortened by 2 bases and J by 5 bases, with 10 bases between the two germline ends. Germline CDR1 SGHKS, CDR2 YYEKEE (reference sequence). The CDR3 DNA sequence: TGTGCCAGCAGCTTTCCCCCAGGGGAGACCCAGTACTTC. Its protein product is CASSFPPGETQYF.

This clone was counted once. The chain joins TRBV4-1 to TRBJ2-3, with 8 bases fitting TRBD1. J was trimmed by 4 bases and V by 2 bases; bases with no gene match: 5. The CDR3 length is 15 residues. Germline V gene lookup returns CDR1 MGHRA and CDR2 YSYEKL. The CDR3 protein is CASSQTGGRADTQYF. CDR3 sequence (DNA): TGCGCCAGCAGCCAAACAGGGGGACGGGCAGATACGCAGTATTTT.

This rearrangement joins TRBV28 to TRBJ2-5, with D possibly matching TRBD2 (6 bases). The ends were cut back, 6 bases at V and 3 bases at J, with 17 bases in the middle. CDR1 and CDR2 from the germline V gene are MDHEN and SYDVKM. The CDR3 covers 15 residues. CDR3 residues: CASRTAGSGEETQYF. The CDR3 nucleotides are TGTGCCAGCAGGACAGCAGGATCGGGGGAAGAGACCCAGTACTTC.

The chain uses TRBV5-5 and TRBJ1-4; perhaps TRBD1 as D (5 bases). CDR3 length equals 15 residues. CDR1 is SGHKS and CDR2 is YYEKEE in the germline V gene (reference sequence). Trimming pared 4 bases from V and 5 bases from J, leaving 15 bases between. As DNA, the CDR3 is TGTGCCAGCAGCCCGGCGGGGACGATCAATGAAAAACTGTTTTTT. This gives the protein CASSPAGTINEKLFF.

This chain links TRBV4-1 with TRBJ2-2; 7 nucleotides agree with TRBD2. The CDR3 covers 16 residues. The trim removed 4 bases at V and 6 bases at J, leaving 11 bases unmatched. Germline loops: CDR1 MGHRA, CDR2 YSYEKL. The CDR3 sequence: CASSRSGAGVAGELFF. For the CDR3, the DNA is TGCGCCAGCAGCCGCTCCGGGGCGGGGGTGGCCGGGGAGCTGTTTTTT.

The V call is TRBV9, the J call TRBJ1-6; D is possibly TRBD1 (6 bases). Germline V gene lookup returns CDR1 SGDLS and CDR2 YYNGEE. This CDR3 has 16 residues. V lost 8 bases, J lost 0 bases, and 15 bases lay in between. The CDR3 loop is CASMDSLSSYNSPLHF. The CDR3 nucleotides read TGTGCCAGTATGGACAGCCTCAGCTCCTATAATTCACCCCTCCACTTT.

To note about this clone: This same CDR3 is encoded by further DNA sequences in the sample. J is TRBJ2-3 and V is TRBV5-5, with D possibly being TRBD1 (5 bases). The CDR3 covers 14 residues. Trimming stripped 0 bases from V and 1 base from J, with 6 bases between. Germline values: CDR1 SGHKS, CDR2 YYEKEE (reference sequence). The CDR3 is CASSLEGGTDTQYF. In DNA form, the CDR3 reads TGTGCCAGCAGCTTGGAAGGGGGCACAGATACGCAGTATTTT.

In DNA, the CDR3 is TGTGCCAGCAGCTCCTTAGTAGGCCAGGGGCAGGACATCCAAGCTTTCTTT. It translates to CASSSLVGQGQDIQAFF. The chain recombines TRBV7-9 with TRBJ1-1, with a weak D call TRBD1 (6 bases). Per the germline V gene, CDR1 is SEHNR and CDR2 is FQNEAQ (reference sequence). This CDR3 comprises 17 residues. Trimming removed 4 bases at V and 9 bases at J, with 27 bases between.

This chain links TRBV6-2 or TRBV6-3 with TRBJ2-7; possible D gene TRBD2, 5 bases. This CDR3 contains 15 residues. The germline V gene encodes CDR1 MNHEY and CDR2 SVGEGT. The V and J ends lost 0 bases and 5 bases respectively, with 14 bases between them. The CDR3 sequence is CASSYSGKGANEQYF. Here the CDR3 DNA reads TGTGCCAGCAGTTACTCGGGCAAGGGAGCCAACGAGCAGTACTTC.